Sequencing of this T cell receptor beta chain was carried out in a study of blood T cell repertoires in COVID-19. Sequencing used immunoSEQ multiplex PCR; TCRdb keeps in-frame clones, though not all of them. The sample includes around 150,000 clones, 80% to 90% of them seen just once. Germline CDR1 KGHDR, CDR2 SFDVKD. Trimming took 5 bases from V and 4 from J, leaving 15 bases between them. This CDR3 is 15 amino acids long. This clone showed up just once. The sample taken for sequencing was peripheral blood. This TCR was recovered from a man in his fifties or sixties with active or convalescent COVID-19. The chain has TRBV24-1 and TRBJ2-3, with a tentative D call TRBD2 (5 bases). The DNA for the CDR3 is TGTGCCACCAGTGCCCCGGGCCTGGAGGCAGATACGCAGTATTTT. Its protein product is CATSAPGLEADTQYF.